Shown below are 16 T cell receptor beta chains from a single sample sequenced in a study of T cell changes during pregnancy in multiple sclerosis. The protocol was immunoSEQ multiplex PCR, while the TCRdb copy is restricted to in-frame clones and leaves out a portion. The data hold approximately 97,000 clones, with 90% observed a single time. Sequencing was performed on peripheral blood, taken in the second trimester of pregnancy. Receptors originate from a female donor in good health, enrolled as a control in a pregnancy study.

This chain uses TRBV5-8 with TRBJ1-1; a weak D match, TRBD1 (5 bases). Trimming took 2 bases from V and 7 from J, leaving 18 bases between them. The CDR3 spans 15 residues. Looked up from germline, CDR1 is SGHTS and CDR2 is YDEGEE. Here the CDR3 reads CASSLRGHRTGEAFF. CDR3 coding DNA: TGTGCCAGCAGCTTAAGGGGTCATCGTACGGGTGAAGCTTTCTTT. The full variable domain, in which reference TRBV5-8 and TRBJ1-1 provide the parts outside the CDR3, is EAGVTQSPTHLIKTRGQQATLRCSPISGHTSVYWYQQALGLGLQFLLWYDEGEERNRGNFPPRFSGRQFPNYSSELNVNALELEDSALYLCASSLRGHRTGEAFFGQGTRLTVV.

This chain uses TRBV10-1 with TRBJ1-6; D gene unclear. CDR3 length: 15 amino acids. Germline V gene data show CDR1 as WNHNN and CDR2 as SYGVQD (reference sequence). With 0 bases removed from V and 3 bases from J, the gap between germline ends came to 6 bases. CDR3 nucleotide sequence: TGCGCCAGCAGTGAGTCGGCTAGCTATAATTCACCCCTCCACTTT. This sequence encodes CASSESASYNSPLHF.

The chain couples TRBV30 to TRBJ1-1, with D hard to call. The CDR3 is 12 residues long. Germline-derived CDR1 and CDR2 are GTSNPN and SVGIG (reference sequence). V was shortened by 5 bases and J by 6 bases, with 13 bases between the two germline ends. CDR3 protein: CAWDSGRAEAFF. CDR3 DNA: TGTGCCTGGGATTCCGGGAGGGCTGAAGCTTTCTTT.

The chain combines TRBV6-6 with TRBJ1-1, with D possibly matching TRBD1 (6 bases). CDR3 length: 13 residues. Per the germline V gene, CDR1 is MNHNY and CDR2 is SVGAGI (reference sequence). V shed 6 bases and J shed 1 base, with 9 bases lying between them. The CDR3 reads CASRSTGNTEAFF. In DNA form, the CDR3 reads TGTGCCAGCAGGTCGACAGGGAACACTGAAGCTTTCTTT.

The rearrangement joins TRBV4-2 to TRBJ2-4; D might be TRBD2 (5 bases). The ends were cut back, 4 bases at V and 5 bases at J, with 9 bases in the middle. The CDR3 spans 13 residues. Germline V gives CDR1 LGHNA, CDR2 YNFKEQ. The CDR3 DNA sequence: TGTGCCAGCAGCCCTCCCGGGGAAAACATTCAGTACTTC. Its translation: CASSPPGENIQYF.

The rearrangement links TRBV20-1 to TRBJ2-3; D is ambiguous. The CDR3 has 10 amino acids. Per germline, CDR1 DFQATT and CDR2 SNEGSKA (reference sequence). The V and J ends lost 5 bases and 11 bases respectively, with 11 bases between them. The CDR3 loop reads CSAFRREQYF. CDR3 nucleotide sequence: TGCAGTGCTTTTCGGAGAGAGCAGTATTTT.

The chain recombines TRBV12-5 with TRBJ2-1, with 9 bases identical to TRBD1. V lost 1 base to trimming and J lost 7 bases; unmatched junction nucleotides: 2. The CDR3 consists of 14 residues. Germline V CDR1 and CDR2: LGHNT, FRNRAP. Written as DNA, the CDR3 is TGTGCTAGTGGTTTGGGGACAGGGGCGAATGAGCAGTTCTTC. This encodes CASGLGTGANEQFF.

J is TRBJ2-7 and V is TRBV2; D may be TRBD2 (5 bases). Per the germline V gene, CDR1 is SNHLY and CDR2 is FYNNEI. The V gene lost 3 bases and the J gene lost 0 bases, with 9 bases spanning the gap. This CDR3 is built from 14 residues. This CDR3 is CASSDSADSYEQYF. As DNA, the CDR3 is TGTGCCAGCAGTGATTCAGCGGACTCCTACGAGCAGTACTTC.

The V call is TRBV2, the J call TRBJ1-2; unclear D gene. V lost 3 bases, J lost 4 bases, and 9 bases lay in between. The germline V gene has CDR1 SNHLY and CDR2 FYNNEI. CDR3 length equals 13 residues. The CDR3 coding sequence is TGTGCCAGCAGTGACTTATCGGTCTATGGCTACACCTTC. This codes for CASSDLSVYGYTF.

The chain couples TRBV19 to TRBJ1-1, with D tentatively TRBD1 (5 bases). This CDR3 comprises 14 residues. V dropped 0 bases and J dropped 5 bases, with 10 bases sitting between them. Germline CDR1 and CDR2: LNHDA and SQIVND (reference sequence). The CDR3 is CASSIERGRTEAFF. DNA of the CDR3: TGTGCCAGTAGTATAGAAAGGGGAAGGACTGAAGCTTTCTTT. The full variable domain, in which reference TRBV19 and TRBJ1-1 provide the parts outside the CDR3, is DGGITQSPKYLFRKEGQNVTLSCEQNLNHDAMYWYRQDPGQGLRLIYYSQIVNDFQKGDIAEGYSVSREKKESFPLTVTSAQKNPTAFYLCASSIERGRTEAFFGQGTRLTVV.

This chain joins TRBV9 and TRBJ2-1, with 7 bases identical to TRBD2. Germline V lookup: CDR1 SGDLS, CDR2 YYNGEE. Trimming cost V 5 bases and J 5 bases; bases outside gene matches: 4. The CDR3 is 13 amino acids. The CDR3 loop reads CASRGEGHNEQFF. The CDR3 DNA reads TGTGCCAGCAGAGGGGAGGGTCACAATGAGCAGTTCTTC.

V and J are TRBV5-1 and TRBJ2-6, with a tentative D call TRBD1 (6 bases). Germline values: CDR1 SGHRS, CDR2 YFSETQ. The CDR3 is 17 amino acids. V lost 4 bases and J lost 0, with 14 bases in between. Here the CDR3 reads CASSEGTQSSGANVLTF. CDR3 nucleotide sequence: TGCGCCAGCAGCGAGGGGACACAGAGCTCTGGGGCCAACGTCCTGACTTTC.

The CDR3 here is CASSLVWQGVETQYF. CDR3 nucleotide sequence: TGTGCCAGCAGCTTAGTCTGGCAGGGGGTAGAGACCCAGTACTTC. The V gene is TRBV13, the J gene TRBJ2-5; 7 positions agree with TRBD1. CDR3 length: 15 amino acids. Trimming cost V 1 base and J 4 bases; bases outside gene matches: 6. Per germline, CDR1 PRHDT and CDR2 FYEKMQ (reference sequence).

The chain is built from TRBV4-2 and TRBJ1-4; possibly TRBD1 for D (5 bases). V was trimmed by 0 bases and J by 5 bases, leaving 10 bases between them. CDR1 is LGHNA and CDR2 is YNFKEQ in the germline V gene. This CDR3 has 15 residues. CDR3 residues: CASSQDRGINEKLFF. CDR3 nucleotide sequence: TGTGCCAGCAGCCAAGATCGGGGGATCAATGAAAAACTGTTTTTT.

To note about this clone: The junction does not match germline at one end; this may be a read error. This chain uses TRBV7-7 with TRBJ2-7, with D possibly matching TRBD2 (5 bases). Germline CDR1 SSHAT, CDR2 FNYEAQ (reference sequence). The CDR3 totals 13 residues. DNA for the CDR3: TGTGCTAGCAGTCGAGAACTAGACGACGAGCAGTACTTC. This translates into CASSRELDDEQYF.

V gene TRBV28 combines with J gene TRBJ1-4; 9 nucleotides line up with TRBD1. V lost 6 bases to trimming and J lost 0 bases; unmatched junction nucleotides: 5. Germline V CDR1 and CDR2: MDHEN, SYDVKM. CDR3 length: 16 amino acids. The CDR3 DNA follows: TGTGCCAGCAGCGGGACAGGGCTAGCAACTAATGAAAAACTGTTTTTT. Translating it yields CASSGTGLATNEKLFF.